The present T cell receptor beta chain was sequenced within a study of blood T cell repertoires in COVID-19 (TCRdb year 2020). Broadly, across the study: Collaborator samples came from the United States, Italy and Spain and covered acute and convalescent phases of COVID-19. The dataset comprised deeply sampled blood TCRbeta repertoires from subjects exposed to, actively infected with, or recovered from COVID-19. Sample metadata almost always included a de-identified subject ID, COVID-19 status, age in years and sex. Where available, HLA class I and class II types were taken from metadata supplied by the sample provider and were not determined by assay-based typing. A freely available public database, intended as a resource for researchers studying the immune response to SARS-CoV-2, is where the repertoires were released. The material from the prospective study consisted of cDNA or gDNA derived from T cells, B-cell-depleted T cells, or PBMCs. The samples were drawn from the first 160 participants of the ongoing ImmuneRACE study and from some 1,300 subjects provided by 6 global collaborators. Results the study describes overall, beyond this receptor: The quantity of clinical and demographic metadata differed by source and by participant and was supplied without curation.

TCRbeta CDR3 regions were amplified from genomic DNA using the immunoSEQ Assay, a bias-controlled multiplex PCR. Processing in the source paper ran as follows. The number of nucleated cells in each sample was estimated from the amplification of reference gene primers within the assay. To quantify the absolute abundance of each unique TCRbeta CDR3 rearrangement, sequence reads were collapsed and filtered. For each sample, productive Simpson clonality was calculated as the square root of Simpson's diversity index over productive rearrangements. TCRdb holds this immuneACCESS table with in-frame rearrangements only. Some clones are missing; in checked studies, unresolved V genes explain under half, and the rest has no known cause. V, J and clone size were drawn from that table, and D and trimming were deduced from the DNA. Here the sample has around 300,000 clones; roughly nine tenths occur a single time. Of the sample, under 3.5% is held by the ten largest clones.

Participants in the prospective study were enrolled through a virtual design, were aged roughly 18 to 90 years, and lived in 24 United States geographic areas. Cohort assignment in the prospective study relied on participant-reported clinical history from a screening survey and a study questionnaire. For ImmuneRACE Cohort 3, a participant was defined as recovered based on two consecutive negative NP/OP PCR tests, clearance by a healthcare professional, or resolution of symptoms. Mobile phlebotomists in the prospective study collected whole blood, serum and a nasopharyngeal or oropharyngeal swab from every participant. Additional blood draws and questionnaires over an approximately 2-month period could optionally be provided by prospective study participants. Before DNA extraction, prospective study blood samples were shipped either frozen or at room temperature. Concerning this clone: Its antigen specificity is not known. Base qualities were left out, and no much larger clone turns up one base away.

Here V drops 5 bases and J drops 0 bases, and the junction holds 9 bases not matched to any gene. The CDR3 runs 17 residues from the cysteine to the phenylalanine. Of the read, only the CDR3 DNA is kept; its 51 bases are in frame from base 1. CDR1 SEHNR and CDR2 FQNEAQ are derived from the germline V gene (reference sequence). This clonotype was obtained from a woman aged 45-59 years who had recovered from COVID-19. Sequences were obtained from PBMCs or T cells enriched from blood (not recorded which). The receptor chain draws on TRBV7-9 and TRBJ2-1; TRBD2 fits 8 bases in the junction. The CDR3 protein is CASSRTPREGSYNEQFF. The DNA sequence is TGTGCCAGCAGCCGAACACCTCGGGAGGGCTCCTACAATGAGCAGTTCTTC.